This T cell receptor (beta chain) was identified during a study of early T cells in non-severe SARS-CoV-2 infection (dated by TCRdb to the early 2020s). Regarding the complete study: Bulk RNA from unsorted whole blood was used for TCR sequencing, so alpha and beta chains could not be paired.

The library was prepared using 5' RACE. The listed sequencing device is NextSeq 500. Unique molecular identifiers were attached to individual cDNA molecules in the TCR library protocol so that sequencing error and PCR bias could be corrected. TCR alpha and beta chains were both sequenced, and the abundances of alpha and beta sequences in each sample were closely correlated with each other. In the source study's methods: V gene, J gene and CDR3 annotation of TCR sequences was performed with Decombinator V4. Expanded TCRs were defined as changing significantly between any two time points under a Poisson model with p below 0.0001. TCR abundances were normalised to the total number of TCRs sequenced in each sample and reported as counts per million. MAIT TCRs were defined by TRAV1-2 paired with TRAJ12, TRAJ20 or TRAJ33, and iNKT TCRs by TRAV10 paired with TRAJ18. VDJdb, accessed 1 November 2021, was searched for CMV, EBV and SARS-CoV-2 annotated TCRs, with TCRs annotated for multiple antigens excluded. TCRdb cleaned the public reads at Q25 with fastp, built clones with MiXCR and kept in-frame beta chains. Every entry covers one CDR3 protein and lists the most common genes and DNA from its rows. These V and J calls originate from TCRdb's pipeline instead of the authors' own analysis. This sample is represented by around 50,000 distinct CDR3 sequences; roughly 12% of them were singletons. About 3% of the sample lies in the top ten.

This clonotype was observed many times. Its antigen remains unidentified. No quality values exist for individual bases; no much larger clone is one base distant. V is clipped by 5 bases and J by 12 bases, and the sequence between their germline boundaries is 11 bases long. The CDR3 numbers 11 residues from cysteine through phenylalanine. Left in the record is the CDR3 DNA by itself, 33 bases read in frame from the first base. CDR1 and CDR2 are read off the germline V gene (reference sequence) as MNHEY and SMNVEV. This was a case-control study nested in a cohort of healthcare workers in London, UK, who had nasopharyngeal swab PCR tests and blood samples taken every week. Healthcare workers were recruited during the week of the UK lockdown, between 23 and 31 March 2020, and followed weekly for up to roughly 15 weeks. Here is what the overall study found, with its caveats: VDJdb matching was skewed toward anti-spike CD8 responses and likely underestimated virus-specific expansions by missing private and CD4 specificities.

The TCR originated in an adult who was a healthcare worker with PCR-confirmed SARS-CoV-2 infection or an uninfected control (not recorded which). Input material: whole blood. The chain was built from TRBV27 and TRBJ2-1; the D gene lacks a confident call. The bases read TGTGCCAGCAGTCTACCACCCGGGCAGTTCTTC. It encodes CASSLPPGQFF.